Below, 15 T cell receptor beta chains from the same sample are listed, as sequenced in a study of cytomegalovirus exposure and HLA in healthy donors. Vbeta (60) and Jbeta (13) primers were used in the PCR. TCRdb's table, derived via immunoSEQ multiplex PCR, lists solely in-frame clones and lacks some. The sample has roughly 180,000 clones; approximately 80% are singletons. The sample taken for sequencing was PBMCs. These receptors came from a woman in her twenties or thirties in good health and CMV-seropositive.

The CDR3 spells CASSEGISGDGNTIYF. The CDR3 nucleotides are TGTGCCAGCAGTGAAGGGATCTCAGGGGACGGAAACACCATATATTTT. This chain uses TRBV2 with TRBJ1-3; perhaps TRBD1 as D (6 bases). The CDR3 loop spans 16 amino acids. Trimming stripped 1 base from V and 4 bases from J, with 14 bases between. Germline assignment: CDR1 SNHLY and CDR2 FYNNEI.

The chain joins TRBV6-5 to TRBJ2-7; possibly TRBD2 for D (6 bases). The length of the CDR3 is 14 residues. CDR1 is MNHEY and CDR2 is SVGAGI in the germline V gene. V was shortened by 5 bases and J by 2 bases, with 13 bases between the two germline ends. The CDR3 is CASSPYGGAYEQYF. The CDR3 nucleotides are TGTGCCAGCAGTCCTTACGGGGGTGCCTACGAGCAGTACTTC.

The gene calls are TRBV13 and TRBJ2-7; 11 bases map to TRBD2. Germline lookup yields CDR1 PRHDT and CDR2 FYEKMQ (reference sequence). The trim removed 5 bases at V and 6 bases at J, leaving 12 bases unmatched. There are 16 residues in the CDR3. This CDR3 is CASSLLLAGGSAEQYF. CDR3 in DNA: TGTGCCAGCAGCCTTCTTCTAGCGGGAGGATCCGCCGAGCAGTACTTC.

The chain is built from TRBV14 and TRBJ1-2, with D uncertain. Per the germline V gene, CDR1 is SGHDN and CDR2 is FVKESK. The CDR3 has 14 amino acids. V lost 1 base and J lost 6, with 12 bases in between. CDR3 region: CASSQARALHGYTF. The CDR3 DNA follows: TGTGCCAGCAGCCAAGCACGCGCTTTGCATGGCTACACCTTC.

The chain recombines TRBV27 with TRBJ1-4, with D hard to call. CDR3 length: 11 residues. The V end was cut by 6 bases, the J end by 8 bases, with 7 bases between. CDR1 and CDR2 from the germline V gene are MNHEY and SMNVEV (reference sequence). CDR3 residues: CASRGSEKLFF. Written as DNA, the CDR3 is TGTGCCAGCAGGGGCAGCGAAAAACTGTTTTTT.

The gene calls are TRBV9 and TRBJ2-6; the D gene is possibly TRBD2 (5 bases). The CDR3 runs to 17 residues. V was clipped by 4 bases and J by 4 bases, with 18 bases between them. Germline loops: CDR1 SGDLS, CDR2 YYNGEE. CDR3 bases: TGTGCCAGCAGCCCCCGGACTGCCCTTTCGGGGGCCAACGTCCTGACTTTC. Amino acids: CASSPRTALSGANVLTF.

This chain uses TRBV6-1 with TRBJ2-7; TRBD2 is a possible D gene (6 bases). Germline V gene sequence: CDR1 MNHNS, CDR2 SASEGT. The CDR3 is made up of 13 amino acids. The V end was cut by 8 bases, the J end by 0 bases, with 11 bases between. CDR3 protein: CASGGGASYEQYF. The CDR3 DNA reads TGTGCCAGCGGAGGCGGGGCCTCCTACGAGCAGTACTTC.

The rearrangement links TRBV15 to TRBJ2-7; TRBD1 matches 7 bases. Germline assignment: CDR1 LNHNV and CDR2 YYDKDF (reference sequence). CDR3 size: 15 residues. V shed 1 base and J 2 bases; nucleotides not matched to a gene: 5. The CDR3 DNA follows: TGTGCCACCAGCAGAGGACGACAGGGCACCTACGAGCAGTACTTC. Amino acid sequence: CATSRGRQGTYEQYF.

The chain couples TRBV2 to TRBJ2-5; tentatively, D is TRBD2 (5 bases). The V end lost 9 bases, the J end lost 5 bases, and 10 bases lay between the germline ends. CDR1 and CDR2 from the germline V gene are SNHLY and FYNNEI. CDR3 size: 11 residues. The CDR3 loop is CARGVGETQYF. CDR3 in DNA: TGTGCCAGGGGAGTGGGTGAGACCCAGTACTTC.

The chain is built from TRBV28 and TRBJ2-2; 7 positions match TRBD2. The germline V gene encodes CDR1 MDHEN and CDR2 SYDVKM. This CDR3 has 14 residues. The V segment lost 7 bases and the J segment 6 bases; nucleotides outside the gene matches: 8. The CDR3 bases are TGTGCCAGCAAGGGCGGGGGTGAGGCCGGGGAGCTGTTTTTT. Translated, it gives CASKGGGEAGELFF.

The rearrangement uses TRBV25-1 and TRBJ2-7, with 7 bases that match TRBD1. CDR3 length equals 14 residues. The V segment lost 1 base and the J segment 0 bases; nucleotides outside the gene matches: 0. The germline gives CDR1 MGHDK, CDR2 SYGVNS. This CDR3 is CASSEWDSSYEQYF. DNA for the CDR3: TGTGCCAGCAGTGAATGGGACAGCTCCTACGAGCAGTACTTC.

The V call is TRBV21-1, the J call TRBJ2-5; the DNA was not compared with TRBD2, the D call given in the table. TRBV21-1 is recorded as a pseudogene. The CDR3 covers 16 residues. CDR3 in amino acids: CASSKGPAGGGKTQYF. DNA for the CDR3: TGTGCCAGCAGCAAAGGGCCAGCGGGAGGTGGAAAGACCCAGTACTTC.

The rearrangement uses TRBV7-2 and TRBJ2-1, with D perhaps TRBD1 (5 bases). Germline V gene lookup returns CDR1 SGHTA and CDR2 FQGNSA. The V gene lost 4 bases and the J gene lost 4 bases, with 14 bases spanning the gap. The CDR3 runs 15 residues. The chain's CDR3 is CASSSQGTMYNEQFF. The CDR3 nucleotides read TGTGCCAGCAGCTCCCAGGGAACCATGTACAATGAGCAGTTCTTC.

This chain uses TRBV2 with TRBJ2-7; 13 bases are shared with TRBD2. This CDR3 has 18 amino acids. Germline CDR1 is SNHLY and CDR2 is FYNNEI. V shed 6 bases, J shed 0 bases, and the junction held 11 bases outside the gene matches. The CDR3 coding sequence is TGTGCCAGCAGGTCCGGGACTAGCGGGGCTAGATACTCCTACGAGCAGTACTTC. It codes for CASRSGTSGARYSYEQYF.

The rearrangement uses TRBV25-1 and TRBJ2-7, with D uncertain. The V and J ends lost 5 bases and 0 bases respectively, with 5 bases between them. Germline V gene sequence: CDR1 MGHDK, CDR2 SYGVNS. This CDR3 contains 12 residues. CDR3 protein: CASSQVSYEQYF. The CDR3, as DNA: TGTGCCAGCAGTCAGGTCTCCTACGAGCAGTACTTC.